The 2 T cell receptor beta chains given below trace back to one sample, sequenced in a study of OX40 agonist ivuxolimab in advanced cancers. Some clones are missing from TCRdb's copy, which holds only in-frame ones; the method was immunoSEQ multiplex PCR. The data hold about 77,000 clones, with 80% to 90% observed a single time. Sequenced here: CD4+ or CD8+ T cells sorted from blood, sampled in a trial of the OX40 agonist ivuxolimab. Receptors originate from an adult with an advanced solid tumor such as melanoma, head and neck, liver or kidney cancer.

The V and J genes are TRBV7-8 and TRBJ2-2, with 13 nucleotides matching TRBD2. CDR3 size: 18 residues. CDR1 is SGHVS and CDR2 is FQNEAQ in the germline V gene. J gave up 5 bases and V 5 bases, and 11 bases lay outside the gene matches. The CDR3 here is CASSPTQTSGGFTGELFF. Written as DNA, the CDR3 is TGTGCCAGCAGCCCAACCCAGACTAGCGGGGGGTTTACCGGGGAGCTGTTTTTT. The variable domain in full, completed from reference TRBV7-8 and TRBJ2-2, reads GAGVSQSPRYKVAKRGQDVALRCDPISGHVSLFWYQQALGQGPEFLTYFQNEAQLDKSGLPSDRFFAERPEGSVSTLKIQRTQQEDSAVYLCASSPTQTSGGFTGELFFGEGSRLTVL.

The rearrangement uses TRBV28 and TRBJ1-1; D call uncertain. Germline V gene data show CDR1 as MDHEN and CDR2 as SYDVKM. The CDR3 sequence is 13 residues long. Trimming shortened V by 2 bases and J by 11 bases, and 15 bases separated the two germline ends. CDR3 sequence: CASSLHAPYAAFF. CDR3 nucleotides: TGTGCCAGCAGTTTACACGCCCCCTACGCCGCTTTCTTT.